The rows below give T cell receptor beta chains drawn from one sample of a study of human T cells and chemical hapten exposure. TCRdb redid the calling of the RACE reads with MiXCR, one entry per CDR3 protein. The sample lists about 45,000 distinct CDR3 sequences, around 4% occurring once. Sequencing used whole blood. These receptors came from a human donor in good health. Some clones in this sample may be carry-over from other donors' samples. Both conserved end residues are part of each CDR3. The D gene is left open where the match is weak. The size of a clone is reported for some rows only, either as once, few or many, or as a class for expanded clones.

D,J,size,length,V,CDR3,DNA
.,TRBJ2-1,many,14,TRBV7-9,CASSPIGSNNEQFF,TGTGCCAGCAGCCCAATCGGCAGTAACAATGAGCAGTTCTTC
.,TRBJ1-4,few,15,TRBV5-1,CASSLDGRSDEKLFF,TGCGCCAGCAGCTTGGATGGTCGCTCGGATGAAAAACTGTTTTTT
TRBD1,TRBJ1-3,few,15,TRBV6-6,CASSYDRVSGNTIYF,TGTGCCAGCAGTTACGACAGGGTCTCTGGAAACACCATATATTTT
.,TRBJ2-1,many,15,TRBV29-1,CSVADAGSGYNEQFF,TGCAGCGTTGCTGATGCGGGATCGGGTTACAATGAGCAGTTCTTC
.,TRBJ2-7,.,13,TRBV19,CASTAGKTYEQYF,TGTGCCAGTACGGCGGGGAAGACCTACGAGCAGTACTTC
.,TRBJ2-3,many,17,TRBV28,CASSLRGLGRLVDTQYF,TGTGCCAGCAGTCTACGGGGACTCGGGCGCTTGGTGGATACGCAGTATTTT
.,TRBJ2-6,many,15,TRBV27,CASSPPVGGANVLTF,TGTGCCAGCAGTCCCCCGGTCGGCGGGGCCAACGTCCTGACTTTC
.,TRBJ1-3,many,13,TRBV28,CASSSPPGNVIYF,TGTGCCAGCAGTTCCCCCCCTGGAAATGTCATATATTTT
.,TRBJ2-5,many,13,TRBV6-1,CASQSLPQETQYF,TGTGCCAGCCAGTCCCTGCCCCAAGAGACCCAGTACTTC
TRBD2,TRBJ2-3,.,14,TRBV19,CAGRETSASDTQYF,TGTGCCGGAAGGGAGACTAGCGCTTCAGATACGCAGTATTTT
.,TRBJ2-1,.,17,TRBV28,CASRIDLRGPPDNEQFF,TGTGCCAGCAGAATAGATTTACGGGGCCCCCCGGACAATGAGCAGTTCTTC
TRBD2,TRBJ2-7,many,14,TRBV2,CASSWTSGTYEQYF,TGTGCCAGCAGTTGGACTAGCGGTACCTACGAGCAGTACTTC
.,TRBJ1-3,many,17,TRBV12-3/TRBV12-4,CASSLRRGGRSGNTIYF,TGTGCCAGCAGTTTAAGGCGAGGAGGACGCTCTGGAAACACCATATATTTT